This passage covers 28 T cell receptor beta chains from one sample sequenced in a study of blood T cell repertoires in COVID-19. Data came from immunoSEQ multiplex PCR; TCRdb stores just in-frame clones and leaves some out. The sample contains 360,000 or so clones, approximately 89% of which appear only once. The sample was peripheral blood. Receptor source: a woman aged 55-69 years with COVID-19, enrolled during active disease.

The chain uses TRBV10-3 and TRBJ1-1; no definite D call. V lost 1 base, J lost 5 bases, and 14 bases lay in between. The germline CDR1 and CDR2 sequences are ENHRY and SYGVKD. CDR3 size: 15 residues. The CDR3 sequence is CAISEFPAAGTEAFF. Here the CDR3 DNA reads TGTGCCATCAGTGAGTTCCCCGCGGCGGGGACTGAAGCTTTCTTT.

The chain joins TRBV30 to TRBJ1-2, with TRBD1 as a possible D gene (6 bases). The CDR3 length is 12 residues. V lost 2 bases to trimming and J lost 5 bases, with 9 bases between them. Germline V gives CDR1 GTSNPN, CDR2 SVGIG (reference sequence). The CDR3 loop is CAWSLGGYGYTF. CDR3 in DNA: TGTGCCTGGAGTTTAGGGGGTTATGGCTACACCTTC. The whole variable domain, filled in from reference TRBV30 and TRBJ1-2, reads SQTIHQWPATLVQPVGSPLSLECTVEGTSNPNLYWYRQAAGRGLQLLFYSVGIGQISSEVPQNLSASRPQDRQFILSSKKLLLSDSGFYLCAWSLGGYGYTFGSGTRLTVV.

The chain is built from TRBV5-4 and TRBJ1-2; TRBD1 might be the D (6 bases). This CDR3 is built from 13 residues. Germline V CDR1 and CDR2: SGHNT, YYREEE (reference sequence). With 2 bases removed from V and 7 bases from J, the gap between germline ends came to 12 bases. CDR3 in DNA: TGTGCCAGCAGCTTACAGGGAGTCGGTGGCTACACCTTC. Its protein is CASSLQGVGGYTF.

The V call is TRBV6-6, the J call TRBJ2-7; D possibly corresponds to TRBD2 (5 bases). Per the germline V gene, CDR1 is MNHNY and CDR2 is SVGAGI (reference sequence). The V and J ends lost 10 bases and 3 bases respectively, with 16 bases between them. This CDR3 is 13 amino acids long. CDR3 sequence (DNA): TGTGCCACCGGACGTGGAGGCCGCTACGAGCAGTACTTC. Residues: CATGRGGRYEQYF.

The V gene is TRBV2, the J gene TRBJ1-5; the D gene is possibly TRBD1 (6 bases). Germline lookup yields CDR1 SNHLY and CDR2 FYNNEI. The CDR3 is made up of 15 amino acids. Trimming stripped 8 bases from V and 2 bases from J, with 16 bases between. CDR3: CASGLQGLRNQPQHF. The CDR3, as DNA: TGTGCCAGCGGCTTACAGGGCCTGCGCAATCAGCCCCAGCATTTT. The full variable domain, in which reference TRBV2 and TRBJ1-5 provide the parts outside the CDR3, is EPEVTQTPSHQVTQMGQEVILRCVPISNHLYFYWYRQILGQKVEFLVSFYNNEISEKSEIFDDQFSVERPDGSNFTLKIRSTKLEDSAMYFCASGLQGLRNQPQHFGDGTRLSIL.

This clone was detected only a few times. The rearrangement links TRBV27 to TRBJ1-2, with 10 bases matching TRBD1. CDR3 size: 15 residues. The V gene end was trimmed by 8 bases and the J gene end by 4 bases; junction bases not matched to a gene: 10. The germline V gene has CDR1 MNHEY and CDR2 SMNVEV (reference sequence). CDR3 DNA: TGTGCCAGCGCTCCAGGGGACAGGGGAACCTATGGCTACACCTTC. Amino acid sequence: CASAPGDRGTYGYTF.

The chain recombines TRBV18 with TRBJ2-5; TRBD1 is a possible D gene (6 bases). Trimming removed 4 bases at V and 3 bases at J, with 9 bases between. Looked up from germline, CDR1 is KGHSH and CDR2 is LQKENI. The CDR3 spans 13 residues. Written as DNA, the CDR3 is TGTGCCAGCTCACGGGACACTAAAGAGACCCAGTACTTC. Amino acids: CASSRDTKETQYF.

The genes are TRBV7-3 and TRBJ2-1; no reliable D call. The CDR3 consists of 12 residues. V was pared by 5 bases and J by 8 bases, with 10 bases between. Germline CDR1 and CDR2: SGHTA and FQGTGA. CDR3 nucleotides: TGTGCCAGCAGCCTTCGTTCGGATGAGCAGTTCTTC. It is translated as CASSLRSDEQFF.

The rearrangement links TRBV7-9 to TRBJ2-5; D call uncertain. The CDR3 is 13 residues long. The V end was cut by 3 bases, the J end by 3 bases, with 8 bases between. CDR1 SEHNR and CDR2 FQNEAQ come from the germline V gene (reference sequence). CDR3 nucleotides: TGTGCCAGCAGCTTGTACAGCAAAGAGACCCAGTACTTC. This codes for CASSLYSKETQYF. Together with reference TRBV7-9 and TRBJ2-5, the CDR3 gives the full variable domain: DTGVSQNPRHKITKRGQNVTFRCDPISEHNRLYWYRQTLGQGPEFLTYFQNEAQLEKSRLLSDRFSAERPKGSFSTLEIQRTEQGDSAMYLCASSLYSKETQYFGPGTRLLVL.

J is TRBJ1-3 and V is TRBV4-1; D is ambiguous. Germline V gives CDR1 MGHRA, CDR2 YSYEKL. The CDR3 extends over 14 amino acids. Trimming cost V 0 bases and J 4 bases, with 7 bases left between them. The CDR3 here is CASSQEAVGNTIYF. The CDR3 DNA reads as TGCGCCAGCAGCCAAGAAGCTGTCGGAAACACCATATATTTT.

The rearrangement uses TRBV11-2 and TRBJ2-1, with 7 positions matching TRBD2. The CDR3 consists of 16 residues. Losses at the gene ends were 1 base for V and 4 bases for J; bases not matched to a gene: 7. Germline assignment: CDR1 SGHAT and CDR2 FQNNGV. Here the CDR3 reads CASSLGSGGGYNEQFF. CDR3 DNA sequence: TGTGCCAGCAGCTTAGGATCTGGCGGGGGATACAATGAGCAGTTCTTC.

CDR3 sequence: CASSKCPETTEAFF. In nucleotides, the CDR3 is TGTGCCAGCAGCAAATGTCCAGAAACCACTGAAGCTTTCTTT. The J gene is TRBJ1-1, the V gene TRBV21-1; the table gives TRBD1 as D, unverified against the DNA. TRBV21-1 corresponds to a pseudogene. The CDR3 is 14 residues long.

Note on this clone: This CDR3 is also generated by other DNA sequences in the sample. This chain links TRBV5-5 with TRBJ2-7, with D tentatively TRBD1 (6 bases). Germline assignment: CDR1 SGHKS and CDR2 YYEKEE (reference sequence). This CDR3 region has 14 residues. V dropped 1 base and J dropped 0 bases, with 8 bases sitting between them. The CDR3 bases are TGTGCCAGCAGCTTGCAGGGGCTCTCCTACGAGCAGTACTTC. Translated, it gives CASSLQGLSYEQYF. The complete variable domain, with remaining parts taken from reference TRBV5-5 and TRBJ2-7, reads DAGVTQSPTHLIKTRGQQVTLRCSPISGHKSVSWYQQVLGQGPQFIFQYYEKEERGRGNFPDRFSARQFPNYSSELNVNALLLGDSALYLCASSLQGLSYEQYFGPGTRLTVT.

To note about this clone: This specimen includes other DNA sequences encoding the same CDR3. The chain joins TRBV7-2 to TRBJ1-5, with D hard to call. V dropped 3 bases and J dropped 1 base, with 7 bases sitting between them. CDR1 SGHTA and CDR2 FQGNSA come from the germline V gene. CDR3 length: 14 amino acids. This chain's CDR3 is CASSFGSSNQPQHF. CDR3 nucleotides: TGTGCCAGCAGCTTCGGTTCCAGCAATCAGCCCCAGCATTTT.

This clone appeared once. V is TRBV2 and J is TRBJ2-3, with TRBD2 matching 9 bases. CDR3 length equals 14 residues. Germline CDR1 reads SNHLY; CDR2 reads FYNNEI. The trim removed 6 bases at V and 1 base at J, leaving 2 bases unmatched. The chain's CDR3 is CASSRLAGTDTQYF. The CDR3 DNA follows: TGTGCCAGCAGCCGACTAGCGGGCACAGATACGCAGTATTTT. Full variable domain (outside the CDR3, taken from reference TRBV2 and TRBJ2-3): EPEVTQTPSHQVTQMGQEVILRCVPISNHLYFYWYRQILGQKVEFLVSFYNNEISEKSEIFDDQFSVERPDGSNFTLKIRSTKLEDSAMYFCASSRLAGTDTQYFGPGTRLTVL.

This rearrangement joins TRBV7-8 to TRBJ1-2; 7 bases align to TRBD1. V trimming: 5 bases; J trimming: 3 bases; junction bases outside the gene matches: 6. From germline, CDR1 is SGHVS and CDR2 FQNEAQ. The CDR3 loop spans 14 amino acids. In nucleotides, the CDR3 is TGTGCCAGCAGCCAAGACAGGGCCTACTATGGCTACACCTTC. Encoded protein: CASSQDRAYYGYTF.

DNA for the CDR3: TGTGCCAGCTCACCAGTTAGCGGGGGGGCCACAGATACGCAGTATTTT. Translating it yields CASSPVSGGATDTQYF. This chain joins TRBV18 and TRBJ2-3; TRBD2 matches 11 bases. The CDR3 extends over 16 amino acids. Trimming took 2 bases from V and 2 from J; bases not matched to a gene: 3. The germline CDR1 and CDR2 sequences are KGHSH and LQKENI.

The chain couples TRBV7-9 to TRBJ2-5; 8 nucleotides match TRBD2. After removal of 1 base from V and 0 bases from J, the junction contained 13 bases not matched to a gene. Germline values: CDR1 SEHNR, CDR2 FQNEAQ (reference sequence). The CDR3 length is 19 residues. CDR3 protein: CASSLGLAGSLNYQETQYF. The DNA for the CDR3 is TGTGCCAGCAGCTTAGGATTAGCGGGGTCCTTGAATTACCAAGAGACCCAGTACTTC.

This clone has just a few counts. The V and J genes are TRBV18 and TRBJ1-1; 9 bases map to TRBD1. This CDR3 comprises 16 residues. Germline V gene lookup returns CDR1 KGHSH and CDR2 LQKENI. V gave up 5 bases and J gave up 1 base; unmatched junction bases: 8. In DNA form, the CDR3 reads TGTGCCAGCTCAAGAACTAAACAGGGGGCGAACACTGAAGCTTTCTTT. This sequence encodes CASSRTKQGANTEAFF.

The CDR3 DNA reads TGTGCCATCAGATCCGGGACTAGCGGGGTCGAGCAGTACTTC. The encoded protein is CAIRSGTSGVEQYF. V gene TRBV10-3 combines with J gene TRBJ2-7, with 13 bases lining up with TRBD2. Germline assignment: CDR1 ENHRY and CDR2 SYGVKD. CDR3 length: 14 amino acids. With V trimmed by 6 bases and J by 6 bases, 5 bases remained unmatched.

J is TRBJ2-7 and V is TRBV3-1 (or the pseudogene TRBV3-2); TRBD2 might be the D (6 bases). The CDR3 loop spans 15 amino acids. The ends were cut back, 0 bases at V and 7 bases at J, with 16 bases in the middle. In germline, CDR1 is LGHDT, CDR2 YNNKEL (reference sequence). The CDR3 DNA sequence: TGTGCCAGCAGCCAAGATTACGTTCTCGGAGGGGAGCAGTACTTC. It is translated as CASSQDYVLGGEQYF.

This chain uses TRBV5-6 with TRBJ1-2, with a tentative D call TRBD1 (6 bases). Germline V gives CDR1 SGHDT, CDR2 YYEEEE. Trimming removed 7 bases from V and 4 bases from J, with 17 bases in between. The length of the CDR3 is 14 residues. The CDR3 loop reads CASLQRGRGYGYTF. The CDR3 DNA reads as TGTGCCAGCCTCCAGCGGGGGCGCGGCTATGGCTACACCTTC. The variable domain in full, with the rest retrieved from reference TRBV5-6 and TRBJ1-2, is DAGVTQSPTHLIKTRGQQVTLRCSPKSGHDTVSWYQQALGQGPQFIFQYYEEEERQRGNFPDRFSGHQFPNYSSELNVNALLLGDSALYLCASLQRGRGYGYTFGSGTRLTVV.

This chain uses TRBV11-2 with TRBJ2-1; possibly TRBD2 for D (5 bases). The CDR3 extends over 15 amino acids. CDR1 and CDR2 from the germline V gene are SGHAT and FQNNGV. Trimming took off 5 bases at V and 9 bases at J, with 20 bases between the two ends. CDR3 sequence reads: CASSPLNFYGGEQFF. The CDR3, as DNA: TGTGCCAGCAGCCCGCTCAACTTCTACGGAGGTGAGCAGTTCTTC.

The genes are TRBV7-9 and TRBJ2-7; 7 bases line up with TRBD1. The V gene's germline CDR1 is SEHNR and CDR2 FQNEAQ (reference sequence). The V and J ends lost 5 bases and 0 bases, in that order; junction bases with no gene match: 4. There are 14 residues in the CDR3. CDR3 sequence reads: CASSRQGGSYEQYF. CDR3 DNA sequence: TGTGCCAGCAGCCGACAGGGTGGCTCCTACGAGCAGTACTTC.

CDR3 residues: CASRSRQGNTGELFF. The CDR3 nucleotides are TGTGCCAGCAGATCTCGACAGGGGAACACCGGGGAGCTGTTTTTT. This chain joins TRBV6-5 and TRBJ2-2; 7 bases match TRBD1. The CDR3 contains 15 residues. Unmatched junction bases numbered 5, after V lost 6 bases and J lost 1 base. From germline, CDR1 is MNHEY and CDR2 SVGAGI.

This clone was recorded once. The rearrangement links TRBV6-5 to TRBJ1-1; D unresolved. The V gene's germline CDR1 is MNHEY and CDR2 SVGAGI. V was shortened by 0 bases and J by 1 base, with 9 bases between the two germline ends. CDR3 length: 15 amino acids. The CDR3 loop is CASSYSSTRNTEAFF. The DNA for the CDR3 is TGTGCCAGCAGTTACTCATCGACTCGGAACACTGAAGCTTTCTTT.

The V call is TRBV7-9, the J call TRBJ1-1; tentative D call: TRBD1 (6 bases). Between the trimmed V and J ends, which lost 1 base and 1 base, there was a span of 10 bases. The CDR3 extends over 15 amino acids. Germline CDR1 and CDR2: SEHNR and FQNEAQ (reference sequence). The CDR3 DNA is TGTGCCAGCAGCTTAGGGGCAGGGGAGAACACTGAAGCTTTCTTT. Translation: CASSLGAGENTEAFF.

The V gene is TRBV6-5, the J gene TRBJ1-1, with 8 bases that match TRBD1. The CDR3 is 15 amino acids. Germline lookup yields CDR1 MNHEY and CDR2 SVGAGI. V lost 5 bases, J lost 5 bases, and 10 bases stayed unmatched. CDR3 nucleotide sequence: TGTGCCAGCAGTCGCCTACTCCAGGGGGCGACTGAAGCTTTCTTT. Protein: CASSRLLQGATEAFF.